This TCR beta chain originates from a study of cytomegalovirus exposure and HLA in healthy donors. At the level of the study: From HLA-typed donors, an early data release held approximately 85 million unique TCRs. Broader study findings: In a later analysis, HLA-C alleles had the fewest associated TCRs, DRB1 alleles the most. In a later analysis, a missense DCLRE1C variant was linked to TCR beta V- and J-gene trimming.

Both 60 Vbeta primers and 13 Jbeta primers went into the PCR. The protocol was immunoSEQ multiplex PCR, while the TCRdb copy is restricted to in-frame clones and leaves out a portion. The top ten clones hold approximately 3% of a sample with over 150,000 clones, over 65% of them seen once. CDR3 length equals 14 residues. Per germline, CDR1 LNHDA and CDR2 SQIVND (reference sequence). Trimming removed 3 bases from V and 7 bases from J; junction bases left unmatched: 8. This clone was counted only a few times. Antigen: not known. Input material: PBMCs. This receptor was taken from a woman aged 25 to 39 in good health and CMV-seronegative. The chain joins TRBV19 to TRBJ1-2; TRBD1 matches 7 bases. CDR3 sequence: CASSIYHRGGGYTF. DNA for the CDR3: TGTGCCAGTAGTATCTACCACAGGGGAGGTGGCTACACCTTC.